This TCR beta chain comes out of a study of T cell responses to AZD1222 COVID-19 vaccine. The CDR3 runs 12 residues. Germline CDR1 MDHEN, CDR2 SYDVKM. Trimming stripped 6 bases from V and 4 bases from J, with 7 bases between. Data came from immunoSEQ multiplex PCR; TCRdb stores just in-frame clones and leaves some out. This sample yields about 76,000 clones, of which over 75% are seen a single time; 11% belongs to the top ten. Findings of the study overall: At baseline, just five to seven AZD1222 recipients tested seropositive. Mostly white British, mostly female donors; authors suggested clonal diversity may be underestimated. Nearly half of spike-specific TCRs reportedly target unmutated variant regions.

Turning to this clone: No antigen is known for it.

The sample here was peripheral blood, taken on day 0 of AZD1222 vaccination. The V call is TRBV28, the J call TRBJ1-5; TRBD1 is a possible D gene (5 bases). This TCR derives from an adult in good health. The DNA for the CDR3 is TGTGCCAGCAGCGGGGGTAATCAGCCCCAGCATTTT. It is translated as CASSGGNQPQHF.